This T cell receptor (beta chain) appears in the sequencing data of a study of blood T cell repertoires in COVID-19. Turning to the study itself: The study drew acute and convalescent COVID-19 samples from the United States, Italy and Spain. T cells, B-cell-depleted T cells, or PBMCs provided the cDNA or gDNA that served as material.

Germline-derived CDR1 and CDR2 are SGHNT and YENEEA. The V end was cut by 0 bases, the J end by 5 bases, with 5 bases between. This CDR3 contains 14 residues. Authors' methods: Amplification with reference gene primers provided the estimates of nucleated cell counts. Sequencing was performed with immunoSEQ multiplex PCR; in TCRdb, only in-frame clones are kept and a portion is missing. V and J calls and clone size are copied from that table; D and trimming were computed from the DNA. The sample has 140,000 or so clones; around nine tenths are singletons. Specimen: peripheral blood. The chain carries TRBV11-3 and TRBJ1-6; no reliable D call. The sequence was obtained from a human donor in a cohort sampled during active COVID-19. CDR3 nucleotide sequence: TGTGCCAGCAGCTTAGACAGGAATAATTCACCCCTCCACTTT. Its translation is CASSLDRNNSPLHF.